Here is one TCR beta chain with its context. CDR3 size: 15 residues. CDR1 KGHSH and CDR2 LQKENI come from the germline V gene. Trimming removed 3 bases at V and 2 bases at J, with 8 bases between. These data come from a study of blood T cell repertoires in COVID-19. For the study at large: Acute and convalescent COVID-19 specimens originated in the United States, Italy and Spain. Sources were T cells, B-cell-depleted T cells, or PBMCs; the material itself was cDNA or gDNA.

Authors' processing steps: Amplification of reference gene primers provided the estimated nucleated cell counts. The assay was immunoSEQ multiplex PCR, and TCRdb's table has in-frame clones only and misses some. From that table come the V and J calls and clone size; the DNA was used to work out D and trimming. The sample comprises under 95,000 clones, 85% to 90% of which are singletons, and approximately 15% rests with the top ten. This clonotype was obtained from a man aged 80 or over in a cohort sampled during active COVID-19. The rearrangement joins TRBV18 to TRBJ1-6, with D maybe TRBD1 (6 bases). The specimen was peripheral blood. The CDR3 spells CASSPGQAYNSPLHF. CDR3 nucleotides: TGTGCCAGCTCACCGGGACAAGCCTATAATTCACCCCTCCACTTT.